One and the same sample provided the 2 T cell receptor beta chains below, sequenced in a study of blood T cell repertoires in COVID-19. Sequencing used immunoSEQ multiplex PCR; TCRdb keeps in-frame clones, though not all of them. The sample holds about 190,000 clones, roughly four fifths seen once. The sequenced sample consisted of peripheral blood. These receptors originate from a man aged 45 to 65 who had recovered from COVID-19.

The rearrangement links TRBV5-4 to TRBJ1-2; 7 nucleotides agree with TRBD1. The V segment lost 0 bases and the J segment 8 bases; nucleotides outside the gene matches: 10. The CDR3 is made up of 15 amino acids. CDR1 and CDR2 (germline): SGHNT, YYREEE (reference sequence). Written as DNA, the CDR3 is TGTGCCAGCAGCTTGGGGGAAGGGGGCGTTTGGGGCTACACCTTC. This sequence encodes CASSLGEGGVWGYTF.

The V gene is TRBV3-1 (or the pseudogene TRBV3-2), the J gene TRBJ2-5, with 10 bases fitting TRBD2. Germline-derived CDR1 and CDR2 are LGHDT and YNNKEL (reference sequence). The CDR3 sequence is 16 residues long. Trimming cost V 4 bases and J 5 bases; bases outside gene matches: 10. CDR3 bases: TGTGCCAGCAGCCTCCCCCTGGCTAGCGGGAGTGAGACCCAGTACTTC. It specifies CASSLPLASGSETQYF.